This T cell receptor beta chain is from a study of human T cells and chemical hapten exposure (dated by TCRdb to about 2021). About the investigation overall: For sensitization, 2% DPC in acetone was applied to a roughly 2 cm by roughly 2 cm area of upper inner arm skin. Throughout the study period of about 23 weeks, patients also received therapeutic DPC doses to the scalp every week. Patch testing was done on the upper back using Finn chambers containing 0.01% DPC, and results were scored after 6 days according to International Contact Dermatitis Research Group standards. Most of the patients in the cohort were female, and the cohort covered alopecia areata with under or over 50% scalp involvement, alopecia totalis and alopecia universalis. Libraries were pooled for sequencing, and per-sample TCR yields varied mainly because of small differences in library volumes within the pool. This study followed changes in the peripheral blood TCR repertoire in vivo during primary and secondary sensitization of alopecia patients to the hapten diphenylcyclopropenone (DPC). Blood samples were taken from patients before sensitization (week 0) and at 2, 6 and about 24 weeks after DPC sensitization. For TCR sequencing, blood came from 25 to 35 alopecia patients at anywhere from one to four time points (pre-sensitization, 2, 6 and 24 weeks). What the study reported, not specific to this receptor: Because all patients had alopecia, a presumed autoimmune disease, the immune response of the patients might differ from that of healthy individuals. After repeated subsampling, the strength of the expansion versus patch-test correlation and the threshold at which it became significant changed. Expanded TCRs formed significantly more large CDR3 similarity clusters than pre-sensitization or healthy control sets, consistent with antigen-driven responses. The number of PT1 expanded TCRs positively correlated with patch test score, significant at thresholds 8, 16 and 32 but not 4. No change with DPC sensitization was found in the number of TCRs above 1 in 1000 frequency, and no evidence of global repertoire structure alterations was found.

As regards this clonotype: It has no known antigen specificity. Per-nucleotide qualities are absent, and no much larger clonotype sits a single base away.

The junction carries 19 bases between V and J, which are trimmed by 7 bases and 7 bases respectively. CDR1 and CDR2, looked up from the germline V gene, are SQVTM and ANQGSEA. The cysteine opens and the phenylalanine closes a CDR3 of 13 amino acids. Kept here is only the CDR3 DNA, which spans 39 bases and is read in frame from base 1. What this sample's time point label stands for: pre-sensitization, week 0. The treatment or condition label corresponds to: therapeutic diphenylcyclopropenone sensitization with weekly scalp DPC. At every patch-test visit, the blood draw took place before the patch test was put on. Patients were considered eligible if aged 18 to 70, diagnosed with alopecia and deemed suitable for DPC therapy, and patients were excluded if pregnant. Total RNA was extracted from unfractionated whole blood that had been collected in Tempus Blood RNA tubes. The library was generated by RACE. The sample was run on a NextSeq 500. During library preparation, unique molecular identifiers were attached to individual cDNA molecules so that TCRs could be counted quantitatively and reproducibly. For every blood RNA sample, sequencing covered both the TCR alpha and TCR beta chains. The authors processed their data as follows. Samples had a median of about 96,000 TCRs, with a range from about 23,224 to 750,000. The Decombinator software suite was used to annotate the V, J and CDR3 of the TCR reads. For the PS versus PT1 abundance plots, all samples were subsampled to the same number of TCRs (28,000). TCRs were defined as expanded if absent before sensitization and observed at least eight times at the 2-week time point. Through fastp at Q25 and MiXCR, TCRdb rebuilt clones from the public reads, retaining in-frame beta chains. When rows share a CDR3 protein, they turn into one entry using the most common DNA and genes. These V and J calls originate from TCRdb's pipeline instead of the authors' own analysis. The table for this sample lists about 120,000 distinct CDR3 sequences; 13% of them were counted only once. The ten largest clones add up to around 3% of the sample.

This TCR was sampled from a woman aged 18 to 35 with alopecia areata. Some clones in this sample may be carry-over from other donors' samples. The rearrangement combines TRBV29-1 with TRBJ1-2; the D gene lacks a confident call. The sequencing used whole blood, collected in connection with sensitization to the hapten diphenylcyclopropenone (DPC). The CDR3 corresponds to CSATPEARTGYTF. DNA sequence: TGCAGCGCTACTCCGGAAGCGAGGACTGGCTACACCTTC.